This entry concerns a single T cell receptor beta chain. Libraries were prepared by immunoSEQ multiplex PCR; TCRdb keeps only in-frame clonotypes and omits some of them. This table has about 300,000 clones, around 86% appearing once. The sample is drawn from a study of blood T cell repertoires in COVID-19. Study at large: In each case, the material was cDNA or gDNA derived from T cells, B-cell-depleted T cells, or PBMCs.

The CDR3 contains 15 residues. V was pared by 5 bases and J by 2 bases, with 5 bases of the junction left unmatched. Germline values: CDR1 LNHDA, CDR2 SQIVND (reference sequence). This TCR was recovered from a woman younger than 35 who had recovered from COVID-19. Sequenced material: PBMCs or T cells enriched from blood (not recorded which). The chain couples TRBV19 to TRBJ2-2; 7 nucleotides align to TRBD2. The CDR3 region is CASSERGDNTGELFF. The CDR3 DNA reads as TGTGCCAGTAGTGAGCGGGGAGATAACACCGGGGAGCTGTTTTTT.